In this sample, the clone carrying this T cell receptor (beta chain) turned up a few times. Antigen: not known. TCR cDNA molecules each carried a unique molecular identifier. TCRdb re-called the 5' RACE reads through MiXCR, storing one row per CDR3 protein. The sample lists about 120,000 distinct CDR3 sequences, approximately 12% occurring once. The data originate from a study of spatial heterogeneity in lung cancer. Study as a whole: Researchers sequenced follow-up PBMC samples if they had them, and these came a median of about 22 months after resection. More than eight raw reads, on average, carried each unique TCR and UMI combination.

V dropped 5 bases and J dropped 4 bases, with 11 bases sitting between them. Looked up from germline, CDR1 is MDHEN and CDR2 is SYDVKM. The CDR3 totals 13 residues. Time point noted: blood at routine non-recurrence follow-up after resection. Unsorted whole RNA of tumor, nontumor lung or frozen PBMC was sequenced. The study's findings and limits: Relative to follow-up, resection was when ubiquitous expanded tumor TCRs appeared more in blood.

The rearrangement uses TRBV28 and TRBJ1-2; D may be TRBD1 (5 bases). The origin of this receptor is a male donor with early-stage non-small cell lung cancer. This specimen was PBMCs, taken at follow-up. The CDR3 protein is CASSLTAFYGYTF. DNA of the CDR3: TGTGCCAGCAGTCTGACAGCTTTCTATGGCTACACCTTC.